These 9 T cell receptor beta chains came from one sample sequenced in a study of T-cell reconstitution after alpha-beta-depleted transplantation in children (dated by TCRdb to the mid-2010s). Receptors were amplified or captured by PCR. TCRdb names Illumina HiSeq 2500 as the instrument used. To normalize quantification of the TCRbeta repertoire, the TCR libraries were built with molecular barcoding that relied on unique molecular identifiers. The raw public reads went through TCRdb reprocessing: fastp at Q25, MiXCR clone calling, in-frame beta chains kept. CDR3 protein sequences are deduplicated, and each keeps its most common genes and DNA. This sample gives roughly 670,000 distinct CDR3 sequences in total; around 13% of them show up just once. The leading ten clones occupy 0.79% of the sample. The treatment or condition label of this sample denotes: allogeneic hematopoietic cell transplantation with graft depleted of TCRalphabeta T cells and CD19 B cells.

This material consisted of PBMCs, taken before TCRalphabeta/CD19-depleted stem cell transplant. All receptors come from a girl aged 2 to 10 with congenital amegakaryocytic thrombocytopenia, due to receive a stem cell transplant.

This clonotype came up many times. The chain couples TRBV2 to TRBJ2-5; perhaps TRBD1 as D (6 bases). Germline V gene data show CDR1 as SNHLY and CDR2 as FYNNEI. CDR3 length: 13 amino acids. V was trimmed by 6 bases and J by 5 bases, leaving 13 bases between them. The CDR3 is CASRSGTYETQYF. DNA of the CDR3: TGTGCCAGCAGGTCTGGGACATACGAGACCCAGTACTTC.

This clonotype has just a few counts. The chain combines TRBV10-3 with TRBJ2-7; 10 nucleotides match TRBD1. V lost 6 bases and J lost 4; bases outside the gene matches: 3. This CDR3 has 13 residues. Germline assignment: CDR1 ENHRY and CDR2 SYGVKD. Here the CDR3 reads CAIRTGGGYEQYF. The CDR3 coding sequence is TGTGCCATCAGGACAGGGGGCGGTTACGAGCAGTACTTC.

This sequence joins TRBV3-1 and TRBJ1-1, with D uncertain. CDR3 size: 17 residues. With 1 base removed from V and 0 bases from J, the gap between germline ends came to 15 bases. Per germline, CDR1 LGHDT and CDR2 YNNKEL (reference sequence). CDR3 residues: CASSQVPGGTMNTEAFF. CDR3 nucleotides: TGTGCCAGCAGCCAAGTTCCCGGCGGTACAATGAACACTGAAGCTTTCTTT. Full variable domain (rest looked up from reference TRBV3-1 and TRBJ1-1): DTAVSQTPKYLVTQMGNDKSIKCEQNLGHDTMYWYKQDSKKFLKIMFSYNNKELIINETVPNRFSPKSPDKAHLNLHINSLELGDSAVYFCASSQVPGGTMNTEAFFGQGTRLTVV.

With respect to this clonotype: This may stem from a read error, because a much larger clone lies one nucleotide away. The rearrangement joins TRBV20-1 to TRBJ1-3, with D unclear. V was pared by 4 bases and J by 0 bases, with 7 bases between. Germline V lookup: CDR1 DFQATT, CDR2 SNEGSKA (reference sequence). CDR3 length: 13 residues. In DNA, the CDR3 is TGCAGTGCTAATTACAACTCTGGAAACACCATATATTTT. This encodes CSANYNSGNTIYF.

This clonotype was seen many times. The chain links TRBV12-3 or TRBV12-4 to TRBJ2-2; D call uncertain. Deletions cut 5 bases from V and 6 bases from J, with 13 bases between. The CDR3 has 14 residues. In nucleotides, the CDR3 is TGTGCCAGCAGTATTAATGATGTACCCGGGGAGCTGTTTTTT. Protein product: CASSINDVPGELFF.

This clonotype was counted only a few times. This chain links TRBV12-5 with TRBJ2-7; TRBD2 aligns across 14 bases. Germline loops: CDR1 LGHNT, CDR2 FRNRAP. V shed 9 bases, J shed 2 bases, and the junction held 3 bases outside the gene matches. The CDR3 length is 14 residues. The CDR3: CARETSGRAYEQYF. CDR3 nucleotide sequence: TGTGCTAGGGAGACTAGCGGGAGGGCCTACGAGCAGTACTTC.

This clonotype appeared many times. This sequence joins TRBV20-1 and TRBJ2-5; either TRBD1 or TRBD2 may supply D (5 bases each). Germline CDR1 is DFQATT and CDR2 is SNEGSKA (reference sequence). The length of the CDR3 is 14 residues. V lost 2 bases, J lost 2 bases, and 12 bases lay in between. CDR3 protein: CSARPRGRQETQYF. The CDR3 nucleotides read TGCAGTGCTAGACCCCGGGGCAGACAAGAGACCCAGTACTTC.

In this sample, this clonotype turned up a few times. The J gene is TRBJ1-3, the V gene TRBV7-9; D not certain. Looked up from germline, CDR1 is SEHNR and CDR2 is FQNEAQ (reference sequence). Trimming removed 5 bases at V and 2 bases at J, with 7 bases between. The CDR3 is 13 amino acids. The DNA of the CDR3 is TGTGCCAGCAGCCCGAACCCTGGAAACACCATATATTTT. It translates to CASSPNPGNTIYF.

The chain couples TRBV19 to TRBJ2-5; 12 bases are shared with TRBD2. The length of the CDR3 is 15 residues. Germline CDR1 reads LNHDA; CDR2 reads SQIVND (reference sequence). The ends lost 2 bases at V and 3 bases at J; junction bases unmatched: 1. CDR3 nucleotides: TGTGCCAGTAGTATAACTAGCGGGAGGAAAGAGACCCAGTACTTC. Protein sequence: CASSITSGRKETQYF.